A selection of T cell receptor beta chains follows, all from one sample in a study of cytomegalovirus exposure and HLA in healthy donors. Method: immunoSEQ multiplex PCR; TCRdb's copy keeps in-frame clones and lacks some. The sample includes over 100,000 clones, around four fifths of them seen just once. The specimen was PBMCs. Receptors were obtained from a woman in her fifties or sixties in good health and CMV-seropositive. The CDR3 runs from the conserved cysteine through the conserved F or W. Each record gives: D gene, J gene, CDR3 length, clone size, V gene, CDR3 protein, CDR3 DNA. A D gene is named only where the DNA matches it firmly. Size values are once, few and many counts, or a class for expanded clones, and some rows have none.

D gene: TRBD2; J gene: TRBJ2-3; CDR3 length: 16; clone size: NA; V gene: TRBV29-1; CDR3 protein: CSVEGVASGGTDTQYF; CDR3 DNA: TGCAGCGTTGAAGGTGTTGCTAGCGGGGGCACAGATACGCAGTATTTT
D gene: NA; J gene: TRBJ2-3; CDR3 length: 13; clone size: few; V gene: TRBV27; CDR3 protein: CASQLEGTDTQYF; CDR3 DNA: TGTGCCAGCCAACTGGAGGGGACAGATACGCAGTATTTT
D gene: TRBD2; J gene: TRBJ2-2; CDR3 length: 16; clone size: NA; V gene: TRBV7-3; CDR3 protein: CASSAQLAGGTGELFF; CDR3 DNA: TGTGCCAGCAGCGCCCAGCTAGCGGGAGGTACCGGGGAGCTGTTTTTT
D gene: TRBD2; J gene: TRBJ2-7; CDR3 length: 15; clone size: NA; V gene: TRBV19; CDR3 protein: CASSTRLAATAEQYF; CDR3 DNA: TGTGCCAGTAGTACCCGACTAGCAGCTACGGCCGAGCAGTACTTC
D gene: NA; J gene: TRBJ1-5; CDR3 length: 13; clone size: NA; V gene: TRBV7-3; CDR3 protein: CASSQQRGQPQHF; CDR3 DNA: TGTGCCAGCAGCCAACAAAGGGGTCAGCCCCAGCATTTT
D gene: NA; J gene: TRBJ1-1; CDR3 length: 15; clone size: NA; V gene: TRBV18; CDR3 protein: CASSPYGDSLREAFF; CDR3 DNA: TGTGCCAGCTCACCTTATGGCGACAGCCTCCGTGAAGCTTTCTTT
D gene: NA; J gene: TRBJ1-4; CDR3 length: 14; clone size: NA; V gene: TRBV19; CDR3 protein: CASKTDPGSEKLFF; CDR3 DNA: TGTGCCAGTAAAACAGACCCCGGTAGTGAAAAACTGTTTTTT
D gene: TRBD1; J gene: TRBJ2-2; CDR3 length: 14; clone size: NA; V gene: TRBV7-9; CDR3 protein: CASSLPDRVGELFF; CDR3 DNA: TGTGCCAGCAGCTTACCGGACAGGGTCGGGGAGCTGTTTTTT
D gene: TRBD1; J gene: TRBJ1-4; CDR3 length: 15; clone size: NA; V gene: TRBV5-6; CDR3 protein: CASSLGGTGGQKLFF; CDR3 DNA: TGTGCCAGCAGCTTGGGCGGGACAGGGGGACAAAAACTGTTTTTT
D gene: NA; J gene: TRBJ1-2; CDR3 length: 13; clone size: NA; V gene: TRBV9; CDR3 protein: CASGGASPFLYTF; CDR3 DNA: TGTGCCAGCGGGGGGGCGTCACCATTCCTCTACACCTTC
D gene: TRBD1; J gene: TRBJ1-6; CDR3 length: 15; clone size: NA; V gene: TRBV7-9; CDR3 protein: CASSVQGTMNSPLHF; CDR3 DNA: TGTGCCAGCAGCGTACAGGGGACGATGAATTCACCCCTCCACTTT
D gene: TRBD2; J gene: TRBJ2-7; CDR3 length: 14; clone size: NA; V gene: TRBV7-2; CDR3 protein: CASGLRLAGGEQYF; CDR3 DNA: TGTGCCAGCGGATTAAGGCTAGCGGGAGGCGAGCAGTACTTC
D gene: NA; J gene: TRBJ1-1; CDR3 length: 14; clone size: NA; V gene: TRBV7-6; CDR3 protein: CASSLAGAHQEAFF; CDR3 DNA: TGTGCCAGCAGCTTAGCGGGGGCGCATCAGGAGGCTTTCTTT
D gene: NA; J gene: TRBJ2-1; CDR3 length: 14; clone size: NA; V gene: TRBV15; CDR3 protein: CATSRDWRRNEQFF; CDR3 DNA: TGTGCCACCAGCAGAGATTGGAGGCGAAATGAGCAGTTCTTC
D gene: NA; J gene: TRBJ2-7; CDR3 length: 17; clone size: NA; V gene: TRBV21-1; CDR3 protein: CASSKKGGLAEFYEQYF; CDR3 DNA: TGTGCCAGCAGCAAAAAAGGGGGACTAGCGGAATTCTACGAGCAGTACTTC
D gene: TRBD1; J gene: TRBJ1-1; CDR3 length: 14; clone size: NA; V gene: TRBV9; CDR3 protein: CASSVEGAGTEAFF; CDR3 DNA: TGTGCCAGCAGCGTCGAGGGGGCAGGCACTGAAGCTTTCTTT
D gene: TRBD2; J gene: TRBJ2-3; CDR3 length: 20; clone size: NA; V gene: TRBV2; CDR3 protein: CASSELRGLAGGSYTDTQYF; CDR3 DNA: TGTGCCAGCAGTGAATTAAGGGGCTTAGCGGGAGGGAGCTACACAGATACGCAGTATTTT
D gene: TRBD1; J gene: TRBJ2-5; CDR3 length: 14; clone size: NA; V gene: TRBV7-9; CDR3 protein: CASSFTGTGETQYF; CDR3 DNA: TGTGCCAGCAGCTTTACCGGGACAGGGGAGACCCAGTACTTC
D gene: NA; J gene: TRBJ2-6; CDR3 length: 15; clone size: NA; V gene: TRBV10-2; CDR3 protein: CASSEGAPGANVLTF; CDR3 DNA: TGCGCCAGCAGTGAGGGGGCGCCTGGGGCCAACGTCCTGACTTTC
D gene: TRBD2; J gene: TRBJ2-3; CDR3 length: 14; clone size: NA; V gene: TRBV9; CDR3 protein: CASSVVAGQDTQYF; CDR3 DNA: TGTGCCAGCAGCGTAGTAGCGGGGCAAGATACGCAGTATTTT
D gene: TRBD1; J gene: TRBJ1-5; CDR3 length: 14; clone size: NA; V gene: TRBV18; CDR3 protein: CASSPQGSDQPQHF; CDR3 DNA: TGTGCCAGCTCTCCACAGGGGTCTGATCAGCCCCAGCATTTT
D gene: NA; J gene: TRBJ1-5; CDR3 length: 12; clone size: NA; V gene: TRBV19; CDR3 protein: CASSIERQPQHF; CDR3 DNA: TGTGCCAGTAGTATAGAGCGTCAGCCCCAGCATTTT
D gene: TRBD2; J gene: TRBJ2-7; CDR3 length: 15; clone size: few; V gene: TRBV5-1; CDR3 protein: CASRPGTSGIVEQYF; CDR3 DNA: TGCGCCAGCCGCCCGGGGACTAGCGGGATTGTGGAGCAGTACTTC
D gene: NA; J gene: TRBJ2-2; CDR3 length: 14; clone size: NA; V gene: TRBV7-3; CDR3 protein: CASSLLGGTGELFF; CDR3 DNA: TGTGCCAGCAGCTTACTGGGAGGCACCGGGGAGCTGTTTTTT
D gene: TRBD2; J gene: TRBJ2-7; CDR3 length: 15; clone size: NA; V gene: TRBV7-2; CDR3 protein: CASSLGSGVGGEQYF; CDR3 DNA: TGTGCCAGCAGCTTGGGTAGCGGGGTCGGCGGCGAGCAGTACTTC
D gene: TRBD2; J gene: TRBJ2-7; CDR3 length: 13; clone size: NA; V gene: TRBV10-1; CDR3 protein: CAGRGGFDDEQYF; CDR3 DNA: TGCGCCGGGCGGGGGGGCTTTGATGACGAGCAGTACTTC
D gene: NA; J gene: TRBJ2-2; CDR3 length: 14; clone size: NA; V gene: TRBV29-1; CDR3 protein: CSVEDPRASGELFF; CDR3 DNA: TGCAGCGTTGAAGATCCCAGGGCTTCCGGGGAGCTGTTTTTT
D gene: NA; J gene: TRBJ1-1; CDR3 length: 14; clone size: NA; V gene: TRBV5-6; CDR3 protein: CASSLVSAGKRAFF; CDR3 DNA: TGTGCCAGCAGCTTGGTGTCGGCAGGGAAAAGAGCTTTCTTT